This record looks at one T cell receptor beta chain sequence and its context. These data are taken from a study of blood T cell repertoires in COVID-19. Study context: Sources were T cells, B-cell-depleted T cells, or PBMCs; the material itself was cDNA or gDNA.

The method was immunoSEQ multiplex PCR; TCRdb's version includes in-frame clones alone and lacks a portion of them. The data contain about 330,000 clones, around 90% of them singletons. Seattle cases were enrolled at active infection and followed longitudinally. V dropped 5 bases and J dropped 2; count of bases not matched to a gene: 11. The V gene's germline CDR1 is SGHTA and CDR2 FQGTGA. The CDR3 has 16 amino acids. The chain uses TRBV7-3 and TRBJ2-5; 7 positions agree with TRBD1. This receptor was obtained from a man aged 30-40 years with COVID-19, enrolled during active disease. The sample taken for sequencing was peripheral blood. In DNA form, the CDR3 reads TGTGCCAGCAGCCCCTCCCAGACAGGGAGTCAAGAGACCCAGTACTTC. It is translated as CASSPSQTGSQETQYF.